This TCR beta chain was sequenced in a study of Graves' ophthalmopathy and Graves' hyperthyroidism. Study-level findings and limits: Between ophthalmopathy and stable hyperthyroidism, a 13-signature model drew a separation with around 88% sensitivity and roughly 80% specificity.

Physicians reached a diagnosis by relying on clinical symptoms, serum thyroxine, TRAb, thyroid ultrasound and orbital computed tomography. In its sample, this clonotype was seen a few times. Its antigen is undetermined. Amplification from RNA transcripts yielded the TCR beta CDR3 regions. First-round RT-PCR with HTBI primers preceded a second-round multiplex PCR. One entry per CDR3 protein, called by TCRdb with MiXCR from the multiplex PCR reads. The sample consists of hundreds of thousands of distinct CDR3 sequences, 20% to 25% of them appearing once. CDR1 is SGHVS and CDR2 is FQNEAQ in the germline V gene. This CDR3 is 18 amino acids long. Trimming at V came to 5 bases and at J to 6 bases, leaving 20 bases not matched to a gene.

This receptor was obtained from a woman aged 50 to 60 with Graves' ophthalmopathy. The chain combines TRBV7-8 with TRBJ2-7; TRBD1 agrees at 9 bases. The sequencing sample was made of peripheral blood. CDR3 in DNA: TGTGCCAGCAGCGTTATTAGGGGGGTCGGACAGGGGCCTTTCGAGCAGTACTTC. This encodes CASSVIRGVGQGPFEQYF.